A single sample is the source of the 20 T cell receptor beta chains below, sequenced in a study of human T cells and chemical hapten exposure (dated by TCRdb to about 2021). In light of the paper, this sample's time point label describes: pre-sensitization, week 0. The treatment or condition label here, explained by the study, means: therapeutic diphenylcyclopropenone sensitization with weekly scalp DPC. Library preparation employed RACE. Sequencing instrument: NextSeq 500. TCRdb handled the public reads itself, with Q25 trimming in fastp and clone calling in MiXCR, and kept productive beta chains. Rows merge per CDR3 protein into single entries with the most common DNA and genes. Here the sample has some 36,000 distinct CDR3 sequences; 7.6% occur a single time. Around 1.4% of the sample belongs to the ten largest clones. Specimen: whole blood, collected in connection with sensitization to the hapten diphenylcyclopropenone (DPC). These receptors were collected from a woman aged 50 to 60 with alopecia areata. Some clones in this sample may be carry-over from other donors' samples.

There are many counts of this clonotype. This chain joins TRBV20-1 and TRBJ2-7, with TRBD1 matching over 8 bases. The germline CDR1 and CDR2 sequences are DFQATT and SNEGSKA (reference sequence). This CDR3 contains 15 residues. J was trimmed by 0 bases and V by 3 bases; bases with no gene match: 7. The CDR3 here is CSASGTGGRSYEQYF. In DNA, the CDR3 is TGCAGTGCTAGTGGCACAGGGGGACGCTCCTACGAGCAGTACTTC.

The table lists this clonotype with many counts. The chain is built from TRBV30 and TRBJ1-1; D is ambiguous. Germline values: CDR1 GTSNPN, CDR2 SVGIG (reference sequence). Between the trimmed V and J ends, which lost 3 bases and 1 base, there was a span of 3 bases. The CDR3 spans 11 residues. In nucleotides, the CDR3 is TGTGCCTGGAGGAGGAACACTGAAGCTTTCTTT. This encodes CAWRRNTEAFF.

This sequence joins TRBV18 and TRBJ2-5; D is unclear. V was clipped by 1 base and J by 6 bases, with 6 bases between them. This CDR3 is built from 12 residues. Germline-derived CDR1 and CDR2 are KGHSH and LQKENI. This CDR3 reads CASSPQEKTQYF. The CDR3 DNA reads as TGTGCCAGCTCACCACAAGAGAAGACCCAGTACTTC.

In its sample, this clonotype was seen many times. The DNA of the CDR3 is TGTGCCAGCAGCTTAGACGGGCAGGGAGACGAAAAACTGTTTTTT. It codes for CASSLDGQGDEKLFF. The chain is built from TRBV11-3 and TRBJ1-4; D possibly corresponds to TRBD1 (5 bases). Trimming took off 0 bases at V and 8 bases at J, with 13 bases between the two ends. The germline CDR1 and CDR2 sequences are SGHNT and YENEEA. CDR3 length: 15 residues.

This clonotype has more than one count but fewer than ten. This rearrangement joins TRBV3-1 to TRBJ2-5; D remains ambiguous. The CDR3 has 12 amino acids. Per the germline V gene, CDR1 is LGHDT and CDR2 is YNNKEL (reference sequence). The ends were cut back, 1 base at V and 3 bases at J, with 3 bases in the middle. CDR3 sequence (DNA): TGTGCCAGCAGCCAAGGCGAAGAGACCCAGTACTTC. This gives the protein CASSQGEETQYF.

This clonotype appeared many times. The chain combines TRBV5-5 with TRBJ1-1; D gene unclear. V lost 4 bases to trimming and J lost 5 bases, with 12 bases between them. Germline V gene data show CDR1 as SGHKS and CDR2 as YYEKEE (reference sequence). The CDR3 totals 13 residues. The CDR3 protein is CASSRRERTEAFF. The CDR3 nucleotides are TGTGCCAGCAGCCGCAGAGAACGGACTGAAGCTTTCTTT.

The V gene is TRBV11-3, the J gene TRBJ1-3; maybe TRBD1 (6 bases). Trimming removed 5 bases at V and 5 bases at J, with 13 bases between. CDR3 size: 14 residues. Germline-derived CDR1 and CDR2 are SGHNT and YENEEA. The chain's CDR3 is CASSQTGARNTIYF. In DNA form, the CDR3 reads TGTGCCAGCAGCCAGACAGGCGCCAGAAACACCATATATTTT.

This clonotype was counted ten times or more. For the CDR3, the DNA is TGCGCCAGCAGCCAAGGAGCGGGAGATAGGGAGACCCAGTACTTC. It yields the protein CASSQGAGDRETQYF. This rearrangement joins TRBV4-3 to TRBJ2-5, with 8 bases matching TRBD2. Germline V CDR1 and CDR2: LGHNA, YSLEER. This CDR3 region has 15 residues. The junction had 6 bases not matched to a gene; V was cut back by 1 base and J by 5 bases.

This chain uses TRBV27 with TRBJ2-3; no clear D gene. The germline V gene has CDR1 MNHEY and CDR2 SMNVEV (reference sequence). Trimming cost V 3 bases and J 4 bases, with 5 bases left between them. The length of the CDR3 is 12 residues. The CDR3 nucleotides read TGTGCCAGCAGTTTGACATCAGATACGCAGTATTTT. Translating it yields CASSLTSDTQYF.

The sample holds a few counts of this clonotype. The gene calls are TRBV30 and TRBJ2-1, with 7 nucleotides matching TRBD1. The V gene's germline CDR1 is GTSNPN and CDR2 SVGIG (reference sequence). The CDR3 is 15 residues long. The J segment lost 8 bases and the V segment lost 2 bases, leaving 12 bases of the junction unmatched. The CDR3 DNA sequence: TGTGCCTGGAGTTCCTCCGGACAGGTGCTCCATGAGCAGTTCTTC. Translated, it gives CAWSSSGQVLHEQFF.

In this sample, this clonotype turned up many times. The genes are TRBV7-3 and TRBJ1-6, with D unclear. CDR3 length equals 13 residues. Deletions cut 0 bases from V and 19 bases from J, with 16 bases between. Germline CDR1 is SGHTA and CDR2 is FQGTGA. CDR3 nucleotides: TGTGCCAGCAGCTTAACGGTGGGAGGCCCAAGGCACTTT. It translates to CASSLTVGGPRHF.

This clonotype was seen many times. The V gene is TRBV5-1, the J gene TRBJ2-2; D uncertain. Trimming shortened V by 5 bases and J by 5 bases, and 10 bases separated the two germline ends. The length of the CDR3 is 13 residues. In germline, CDR1 is SGHRS, CDR2 YFSETQ. The CDR3: CASRSKETGELFF. The CDR3 DNA is TGCGCCAGCAGGAGTAAGGAAACCGGGGAGCTGTTTTTT. The entire variable domain, with the rest obtained from reference TRBV5-1 and TRBJ2-2, is as follows: KAGVTQTPRYLIKTRGQQVTLSCSPISGHRSVSWYQQTPGQGLQFLFEYFSETQRNKGNFPGRFSGRQFSNSRSEMNVSTLELGDSALYLCASRSKETGELFFGEGSRLTVL.

This clonotype occurred a few times. The chain carries TRBV5-5 and TRBJ1-5; D remains ambiguous. The CDR3 length is 15 residues. Looked up from germline, CDR1 is SGHKS and CDR2 is YYEKEE (reference sequence). V lost 3 bases and J 1 base, leaving 11 bases between the germline ends. The DNA for the CDR3 is TGTGCCAGCAGCTCCGGGTCCTCCAGCAATCAGCCCCAGCATTTT. Its translation is CASSSGSSSNQPQHF.

This clonotype appeared a few times. The chain employs TRBV5-1 and TRBJ2-1, with 9 bases lining up with TRBD2. The CDR3 has 15 amino acids. V trimming: 2 bases; J trimming: 4 bases; junction bases outside the gene matches: 4. Germline V gene lookup returns CDR1 SGHRS and CDR2 YFSETQ. The CDR3, as DNA: TGCGCCAGCAGCTTCGGCCTAGCGGGGTACAATGAGCAGTTCTTC. Its translation is CASSFGLAGYNEQFF.

This clonotype was detected only a few times. The V gene is TRBV5-6, the J gene TRBJ1-5; 8 bases align to TRBD1. The CDR3 extends over 15 amino acids. J gave up 6 bases and V 2 bases, and 7 bases lay outside the gene matches. Germline V CDR1 and CDR2: SGHDT, YYEEEE. The CDR3 DNA sequence: TGTGCCAGCAGCTTTGGACAGGGATTCGGTCAGCCCCAGCATTTT. This gives the protein CASSFGQGFGQPQHF.

This clonotype came up many times. The rearrangement links TRBV6-6 to TRBJ1-2, with D uncertain. The V gene lost 6 bases and the J gene lost 8 bases, with 16 bases spanning the gap. This CDR3 region has 13 residues. From germline, CDR1 is MNHNY and CDR2 SVGAGI (reference sequence). The CDR3 loop is CASSPWPQRGYTF. CDR3 bases: TGTGCCAGCAGCCCTTGGCCCCAGAGGGGCTACACCTTC.

At least ten counts were recorded for this clonotype. This chain links TRBV30 with TRBJ1-5; TRBD1 is a possible D gene (6 bases). Germline V gene lookup returns CDR1 GTSNPN and CDR2 SVGIG (reference sequence). This CDR3 comprises 14 residues. V lost 4 bases, J lost 7 bases, and 17 bases lay in between. CDR3 sequence: CAWNPGDTNQPQHF. CDR3 nucleotide sequence: TGTGCCTGGAACCCTGGGGACACTAACCAGCCCCAGCATTTT.

V usage is TRBV28 and J usage is TRBJ2-7; D is uncertain. Germline assignment: CDR1 MDHEN and CDR2 SYDVKM. V was cut by 5 bases and J by 2 bases, with 7 bases left in between. The CDR3 sequence is 12 residues long. The CDR3 DNA is TGTGCCAGCAGTCCCATAGCCTACGAGCAGTACTTC. Its translation: CASSPIAYEQYF.

This clonotype was counted at least ten times. This chain connects TRBV12-3 or TRBV12-4 to TRBJ1-5, with 8 nucleotides matching TRBD1. CDR3 length: 16 amino acids. V was pared by 5 bases and J by 4 bases, with 10 bases of the junction left unmatched. The CDR3 spells CASSLGPDRGNQPQHF. The DNA of the CDR3 is TGTGCCAGCAGTCTAGGCCCCGACAGGGGAAATCAGCCCCAGCATTTT.

This clonotype was seen many times. The chain is built from TRBV19 and TRBJ2-2, with D uncertain. This CDR3 is built from 15 residues. Trimming cost V 10 bases and J 0 bases, with 15 bases left between them. Germline V CDR1 and CDR2: LNHDA, SQIVND (reference sequence). CDR3 coding DNA: TGTGCCACCTCCAAAACAGACGCGAACACCGGGGAGCTGTTTTTT. This encodes CATSKTDANTGELFF. Complete variable domain (other parts from reference TRBV19 and TRBJ2-2): DGGITQSPKYLFRKEGQNVTLSCEQNLNHDAMYWYRQDPGQGLRLIYYSQIVNDFQKGDIAEGYSVSREKKESFPLTVTSAQKNPTAFYLCATSKTDANTGELFFGEGSRLTVL.